This TCR beta chain was recovered during a study of blood T cell repertoires in COVID-19. Study-level background: T cells, B-cell-depleted T cells, or PBMCs supplied cDNA or gDNA.

Profiling relied on immunoSEQ multiplex PCR, and the TCRdb table lists in-frame clones only, not all of them. The sample has tens of thousands of clones; about 86% are singletons. Trimming took off 6 bases at V and 8 bases at J, with 24 bases between the two ends. This CDR3 region has 16 residues. Germline CDR1 SGHRS, CDR2 YFSETQ. This receptor was obtained from a woman aged 55-69 years with acute or convalescent COVID-19. Sequencing was done on a sample of peripheral blood. V and J are TRBV5-1 and TRBJ1-3, with D possibly TRBD1 on 5 matching bases. As DNA, the CDR3 is TGCGCCAGCACAACGGCGACGCCGAACTCGGGGGACACCATATATTTT. It is translated as CASTTATPNSGDTIYF.